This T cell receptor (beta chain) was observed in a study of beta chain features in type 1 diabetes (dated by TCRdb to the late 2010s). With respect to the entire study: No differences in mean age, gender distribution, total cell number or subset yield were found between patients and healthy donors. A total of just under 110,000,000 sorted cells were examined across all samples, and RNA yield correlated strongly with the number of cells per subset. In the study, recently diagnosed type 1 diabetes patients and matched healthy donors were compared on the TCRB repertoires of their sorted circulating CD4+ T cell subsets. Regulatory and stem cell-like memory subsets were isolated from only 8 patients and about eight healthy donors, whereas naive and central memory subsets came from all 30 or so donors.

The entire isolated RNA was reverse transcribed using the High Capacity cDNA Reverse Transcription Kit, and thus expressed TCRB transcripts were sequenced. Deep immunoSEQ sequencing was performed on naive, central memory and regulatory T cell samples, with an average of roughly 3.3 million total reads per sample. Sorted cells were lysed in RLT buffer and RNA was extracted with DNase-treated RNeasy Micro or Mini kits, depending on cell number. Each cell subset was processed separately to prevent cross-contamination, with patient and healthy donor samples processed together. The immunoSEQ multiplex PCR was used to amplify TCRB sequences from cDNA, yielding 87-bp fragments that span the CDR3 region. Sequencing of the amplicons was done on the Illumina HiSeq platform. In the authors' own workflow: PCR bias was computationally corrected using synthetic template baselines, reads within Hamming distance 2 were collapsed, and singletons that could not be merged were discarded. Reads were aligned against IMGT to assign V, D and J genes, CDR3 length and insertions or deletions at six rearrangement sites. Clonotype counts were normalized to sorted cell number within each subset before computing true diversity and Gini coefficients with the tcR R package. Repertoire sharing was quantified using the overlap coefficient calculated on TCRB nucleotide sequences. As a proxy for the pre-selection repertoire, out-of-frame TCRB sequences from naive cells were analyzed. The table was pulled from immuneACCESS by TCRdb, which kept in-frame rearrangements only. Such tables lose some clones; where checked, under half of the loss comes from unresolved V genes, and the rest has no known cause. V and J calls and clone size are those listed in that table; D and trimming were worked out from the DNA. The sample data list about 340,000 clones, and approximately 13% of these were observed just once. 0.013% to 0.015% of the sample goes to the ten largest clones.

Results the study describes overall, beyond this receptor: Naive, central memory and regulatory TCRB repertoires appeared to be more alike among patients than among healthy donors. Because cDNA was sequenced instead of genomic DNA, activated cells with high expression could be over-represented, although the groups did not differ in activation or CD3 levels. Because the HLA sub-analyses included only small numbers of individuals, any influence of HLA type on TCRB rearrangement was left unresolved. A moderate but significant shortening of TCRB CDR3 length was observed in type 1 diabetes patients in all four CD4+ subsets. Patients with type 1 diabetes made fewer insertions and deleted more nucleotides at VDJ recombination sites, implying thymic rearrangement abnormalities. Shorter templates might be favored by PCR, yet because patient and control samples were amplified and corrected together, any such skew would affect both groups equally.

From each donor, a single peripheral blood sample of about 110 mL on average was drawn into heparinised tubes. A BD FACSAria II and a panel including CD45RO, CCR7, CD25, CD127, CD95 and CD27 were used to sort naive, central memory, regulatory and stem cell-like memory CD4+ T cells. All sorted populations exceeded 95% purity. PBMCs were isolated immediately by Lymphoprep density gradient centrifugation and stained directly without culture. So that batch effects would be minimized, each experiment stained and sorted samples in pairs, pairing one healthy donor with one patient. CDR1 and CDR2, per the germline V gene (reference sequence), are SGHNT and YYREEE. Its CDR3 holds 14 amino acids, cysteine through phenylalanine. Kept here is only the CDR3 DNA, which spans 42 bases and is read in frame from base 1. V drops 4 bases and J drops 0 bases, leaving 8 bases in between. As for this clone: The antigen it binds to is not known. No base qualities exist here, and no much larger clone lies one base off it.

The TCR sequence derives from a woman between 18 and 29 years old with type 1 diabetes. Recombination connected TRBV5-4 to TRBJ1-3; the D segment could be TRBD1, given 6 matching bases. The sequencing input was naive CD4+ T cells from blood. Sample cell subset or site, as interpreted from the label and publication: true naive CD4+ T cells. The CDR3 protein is CASSRDISGNTIYF. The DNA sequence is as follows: TGTGCCAGCAGCCGGGACATCTCTGGAAACACCATATATTTT.